This T cell receptor (beta chain) stems from a study of beta chain features in type 1 diabetes. After removal of 5 bases from V and 8 bases from J, the junction contained 10 bases not matched to a gene. Germline values: CDR1 SGHNT, CDR2 YENEEA. The CDR3 runs 15 residues. Blood was drawn once from each donor into heparinised tubes. The draws averaged about 110 mL. By way of CD45RO/CCR7/CD25/CD127/CD95/CD27, the CD4+ regulatory, stem cell-like memory, central memory and naive cells were sorted. Investigators reverse transcribed all isolated RNA, so they sequenced expressed TCRB transcripts. Each sample of naive, central memory or regulatory T cells had, on average, about 3.57 million reads. Generated by immunoSEQ multiplex PCR, the TCRdb table keeps only in-frame clones and is missing some. Seen here are over 150,000 clones, about 8.5% observed once, and the top ten hold approximately 0.69%.

Input material: central memory CD4+ T cells from blood. This TCR was recovered from a man between 18 and 29 years old in good health. The chain has TRBV11-3 and TRBJ2-1; 9 bases map to TRBD1. This chain's CDR3 is CASSAAGQGLHEQFF. The CDR3 nucleotides are TGTGCCAGCAGCGCCGCCGGACAGGGGCTACATGAGCAGTTCTTC.